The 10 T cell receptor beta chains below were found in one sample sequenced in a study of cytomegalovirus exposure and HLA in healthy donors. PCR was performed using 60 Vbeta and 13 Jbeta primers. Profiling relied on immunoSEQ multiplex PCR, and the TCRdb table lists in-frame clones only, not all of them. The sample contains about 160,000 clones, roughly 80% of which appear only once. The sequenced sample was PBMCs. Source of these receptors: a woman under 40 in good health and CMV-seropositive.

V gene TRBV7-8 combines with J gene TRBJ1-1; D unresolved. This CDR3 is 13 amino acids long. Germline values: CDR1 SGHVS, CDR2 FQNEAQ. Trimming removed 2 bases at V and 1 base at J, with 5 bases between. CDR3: CASSLPENTEAFF. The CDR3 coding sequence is TGTGCCAGCAGCTTACCAGAGAACACTGAAGCTTTCTTT. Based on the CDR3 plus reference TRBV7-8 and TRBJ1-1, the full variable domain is GAGVSQSPRYKVAKRGQDVALRCDPISGHVSLFWYQQALGQGPEFLTYFQNEAQLDKSGLPSDRFFAERPEGSVSTLKIQRTQQEDSAVYLCASSLPENTEAFFGQGTRLTVV.

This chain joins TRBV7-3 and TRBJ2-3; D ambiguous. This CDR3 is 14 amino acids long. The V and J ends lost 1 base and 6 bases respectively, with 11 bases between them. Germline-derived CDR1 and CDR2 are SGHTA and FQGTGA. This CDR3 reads CASSLNSLRDTQYF. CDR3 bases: TGTGCCAGCAGCTTAAACAGCCTTAGGGATACGCAGTATTTT.

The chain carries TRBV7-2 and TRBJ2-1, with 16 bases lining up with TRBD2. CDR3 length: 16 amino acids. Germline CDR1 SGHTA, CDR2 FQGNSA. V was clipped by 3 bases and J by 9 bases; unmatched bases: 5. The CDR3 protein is CASSLGLAGGLGEQFF. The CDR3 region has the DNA TGTGCCAGCAGCTTGGGACTAGCGGGGGGGCTGGGTGAGCAGTTCTTC. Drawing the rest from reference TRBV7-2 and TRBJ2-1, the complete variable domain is GAGVSQSPSNKVTEKGKDVELRCDPISGHTALYWYRQSLGQGLEFLIYFQGNSAPDKSGLPSDRFSAERTGGSVSTLTIQRTQQEDSAVYLCASSLGLAGGLGEQFFGPGTRLTVL.

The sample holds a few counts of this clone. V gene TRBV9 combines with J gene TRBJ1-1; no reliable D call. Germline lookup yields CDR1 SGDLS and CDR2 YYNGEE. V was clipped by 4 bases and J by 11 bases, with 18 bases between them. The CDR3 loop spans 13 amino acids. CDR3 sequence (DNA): TGTGCCAGCAGCCGTGCCGCGGGAGGAGGGGCTTTCTTT. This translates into CASSRAAGGGAFF.

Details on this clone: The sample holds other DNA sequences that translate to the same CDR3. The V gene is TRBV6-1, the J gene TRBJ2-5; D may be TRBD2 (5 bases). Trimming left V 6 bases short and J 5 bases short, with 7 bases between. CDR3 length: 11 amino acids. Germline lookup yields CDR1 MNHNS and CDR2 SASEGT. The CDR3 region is CASSRGETQYF. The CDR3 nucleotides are TGTGCCAGCAGCCGAGGGGAGACCCAGTACTTC.

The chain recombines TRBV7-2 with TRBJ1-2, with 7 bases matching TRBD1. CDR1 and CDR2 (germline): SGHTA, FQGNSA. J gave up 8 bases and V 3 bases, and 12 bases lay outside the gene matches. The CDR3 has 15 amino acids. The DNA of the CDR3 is TGTGCCAGCAGCTTGTCGGGACAGCGGGCGAGAGGCTACACCTTC. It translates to CASSLSGQRARGYTF.

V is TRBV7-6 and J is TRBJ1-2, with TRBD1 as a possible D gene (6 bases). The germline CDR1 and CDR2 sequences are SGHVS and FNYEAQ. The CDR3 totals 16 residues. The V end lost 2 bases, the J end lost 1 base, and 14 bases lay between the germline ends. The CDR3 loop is CASSLRGGRFNYGYTF. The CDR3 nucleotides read TGTGCCAGCAGCTTAAGGGGGGGACGTTTTAACTATGGCTACACCTTC.

CDR3 protein: CASSYSEGTQPQHF. For the CDR3, the DNA is TGTGCCAGCAGTTACTCGGAGGGGACTCAGCCCCAGCATTTT. V usage is TRBV6-5 and J usage is TRBJ1-5, with D tentatively TRBD1 (5 bases). Per the germline V gene, CDR1 is MNHEY and CDR2 is SVGAGI. This CDR3 has 14 amino acids. Trimming pared 0 bases from V and 6 bases from J, leaving 9 bases between.

CDR3 sequence: CASSLIPGGETDTQYF. In nucleotides, the CDR3 is TGTGCCAGCAGTTTAATCCCAGGGGGCGAAACAGATACGCAGTATTTT. This chain links TRBV27 with TRBJ2-3; TRBD1 aligns across 8 bases. Germline CDR1 MNHEY, CDR2 SMNVEV (reference sequence). V lost 2 bases and J lost 3; bases outside the gene matches: 7. The CDR3 is 16 residues long.

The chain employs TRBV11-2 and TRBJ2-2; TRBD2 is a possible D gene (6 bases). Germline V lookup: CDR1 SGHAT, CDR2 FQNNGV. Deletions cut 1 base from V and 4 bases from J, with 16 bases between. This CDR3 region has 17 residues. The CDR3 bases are TGTGCCAGCAGCTTAGGACCCACGGGGGATTTCACCGGGGAGCTGTTTTTT. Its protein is CASSLGPTGDFTGELFF.